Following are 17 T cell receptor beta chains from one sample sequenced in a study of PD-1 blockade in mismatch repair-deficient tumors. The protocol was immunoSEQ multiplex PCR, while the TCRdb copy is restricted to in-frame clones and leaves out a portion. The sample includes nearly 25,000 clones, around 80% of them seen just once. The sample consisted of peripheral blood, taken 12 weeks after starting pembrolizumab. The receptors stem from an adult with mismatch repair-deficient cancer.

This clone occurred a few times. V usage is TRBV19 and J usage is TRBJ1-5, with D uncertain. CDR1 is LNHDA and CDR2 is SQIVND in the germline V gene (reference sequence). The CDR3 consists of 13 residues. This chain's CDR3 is CAGRRLGSQPQHF. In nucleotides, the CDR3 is TGTGCGGGGAGGCGTTTGGGGTCGCAGCCCCAGCATTTT.

CDR3 DNA sequence: TGTGCCAGCACTATACTAGCGGGGGCACAAGAGACCCAGTACTTC. Amino acids: CASTILAGAQETQYF. The chain uses TRBV2 and TRBJ2-5; 11 bases agree with TRBD2. The CDR3 consists of 15 residues. V lost 7 bases to trimming and J lost 2 bases; unmatched junction nucleotides: 6. The germline V gene has CDR1 SNHLY and CDR2 FYNNEI.

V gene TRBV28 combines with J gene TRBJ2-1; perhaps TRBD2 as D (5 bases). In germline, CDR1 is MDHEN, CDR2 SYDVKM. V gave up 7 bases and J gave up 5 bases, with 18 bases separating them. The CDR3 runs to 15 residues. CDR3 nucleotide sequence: TGTGCCAGCAAAGGCGGGTTAGGTAAGAACAATGAGCAGTTCTTC. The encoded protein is CASKGGLGKNNEQFF.

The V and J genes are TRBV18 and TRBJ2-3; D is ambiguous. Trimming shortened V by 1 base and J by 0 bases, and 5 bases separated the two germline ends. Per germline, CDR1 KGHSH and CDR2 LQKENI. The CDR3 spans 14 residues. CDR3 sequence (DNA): TGTGCCAGCTCACCACAAAAAAGCACAGATACGCAGTATTTT. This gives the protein CASSPQKSTDTQYF.

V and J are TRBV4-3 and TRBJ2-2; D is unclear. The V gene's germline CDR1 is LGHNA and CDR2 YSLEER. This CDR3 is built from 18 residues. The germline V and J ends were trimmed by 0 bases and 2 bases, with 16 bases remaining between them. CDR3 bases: TGCGCCAGCAGCCAAGATTCTCTCGAGGCGGTTAACACCGGGGAGCTGTTTTTT. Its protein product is CASSQDSLEAVNTGELFF.

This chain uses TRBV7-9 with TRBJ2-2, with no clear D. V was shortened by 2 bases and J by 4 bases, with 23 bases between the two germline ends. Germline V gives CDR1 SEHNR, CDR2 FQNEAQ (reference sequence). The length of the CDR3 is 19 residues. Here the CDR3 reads CASSLLLGYRILGTGELFF. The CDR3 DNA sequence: TGTGCCAGCAGCTTACTTTTAGGTTACCGGATCTTAGGCACCGGGGAGCTGTTTTTT.

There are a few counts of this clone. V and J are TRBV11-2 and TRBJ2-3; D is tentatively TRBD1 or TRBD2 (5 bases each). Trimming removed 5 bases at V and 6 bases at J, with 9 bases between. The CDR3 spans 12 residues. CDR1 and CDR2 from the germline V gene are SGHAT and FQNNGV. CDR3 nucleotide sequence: TGTGCCAGCAGCCTTTGGGGGGATACGCAGTATTTT. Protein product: CASSLWGDTQYF.

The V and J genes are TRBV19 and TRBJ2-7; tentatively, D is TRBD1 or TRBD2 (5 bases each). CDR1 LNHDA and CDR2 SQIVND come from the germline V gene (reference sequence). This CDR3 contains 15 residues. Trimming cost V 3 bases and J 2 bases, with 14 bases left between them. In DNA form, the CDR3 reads TGTGCCAGTAGTATGGGGACGAGGGGAACCTACGAGCAGTACTTC. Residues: CASSMGTRGTYEQYF. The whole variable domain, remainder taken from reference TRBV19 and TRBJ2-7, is DGGITQSPKYLFRKEGQNVTLSCEQNLNHDAMYWYRQDPGQGLRLIYYSQIVNDFQKGDIAEGYSVSREKKESFPLTVTSAQKNPTAFYLCASSMGTRGTYEQYFGPGTRLTVT.

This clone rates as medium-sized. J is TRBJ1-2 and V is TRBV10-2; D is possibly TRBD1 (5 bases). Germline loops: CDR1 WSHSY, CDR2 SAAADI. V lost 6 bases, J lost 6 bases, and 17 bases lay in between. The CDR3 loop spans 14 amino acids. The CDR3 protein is CASRGDRDSDGYTF. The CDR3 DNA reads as TGCGCCAGCAGGGGGGACCGCGACTCAGATGGCTACACCTTC.

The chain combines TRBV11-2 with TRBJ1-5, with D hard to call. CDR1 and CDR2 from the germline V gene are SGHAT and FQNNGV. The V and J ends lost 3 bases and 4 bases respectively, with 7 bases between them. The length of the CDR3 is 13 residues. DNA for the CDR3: TGTGCCAGCAGCTTGGACCGAAATCAGCCCCAGCATTTT. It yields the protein CASSLDRNQPQHF.

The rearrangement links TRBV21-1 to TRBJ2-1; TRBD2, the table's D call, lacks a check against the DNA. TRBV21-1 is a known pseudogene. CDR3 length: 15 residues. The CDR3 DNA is TGTGCCAGCAGACGGACGGGGGGCTCCTACAATGAGCAGTTCTTC. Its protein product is CASRRTGGSYNEQFF.

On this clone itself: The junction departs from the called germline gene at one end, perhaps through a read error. DNA of the CDR3: TGCGCCAGCAGCCAAGATAGGGGGGCTCGGATCTACACCTTC. It specifies CASSQDRGARIYTF. V and J are TRBV11-2 and TRBJ1-2, with D possibly being TRBD1 (6 bases). Germline V gene lookup returns CDR1 SGHAT and CDR2 FQNNGV. CDR3 length equals 14 residues.

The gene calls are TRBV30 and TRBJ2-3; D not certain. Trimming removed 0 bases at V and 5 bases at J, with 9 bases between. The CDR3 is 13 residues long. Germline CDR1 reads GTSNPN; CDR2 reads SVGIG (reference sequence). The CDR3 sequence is CAWSVVTGDTQYF. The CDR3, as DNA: TGTGCCTGGAGTGTAGTGACGGGAGATACGCAGTATTTT.

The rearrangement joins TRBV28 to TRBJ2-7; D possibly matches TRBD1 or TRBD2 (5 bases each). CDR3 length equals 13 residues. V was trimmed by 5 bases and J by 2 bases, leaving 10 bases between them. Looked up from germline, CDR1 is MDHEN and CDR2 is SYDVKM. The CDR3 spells CASSPGDPYEQYF. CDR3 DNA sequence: TGTGCCAGCAGTCCCGGGGACCCCTACGAGCAGTACTTC.

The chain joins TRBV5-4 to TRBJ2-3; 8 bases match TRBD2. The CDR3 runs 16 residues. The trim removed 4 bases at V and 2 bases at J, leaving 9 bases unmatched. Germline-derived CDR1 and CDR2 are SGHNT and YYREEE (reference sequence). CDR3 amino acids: CASSPLAGLATDTQYF. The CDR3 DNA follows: TGTGCCAGCAGCCCCCTAGCGGGCCTTGCCACAGATACGCAGTATTTT.

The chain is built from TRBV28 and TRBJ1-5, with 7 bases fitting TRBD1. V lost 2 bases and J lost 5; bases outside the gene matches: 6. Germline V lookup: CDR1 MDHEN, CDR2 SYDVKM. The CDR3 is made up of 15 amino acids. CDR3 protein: CASSLPDRADQPQHF. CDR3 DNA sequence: TGTGCCAGCAGTTTACCCGACAGGGCTGATCAGCCCCAGCATTTT.

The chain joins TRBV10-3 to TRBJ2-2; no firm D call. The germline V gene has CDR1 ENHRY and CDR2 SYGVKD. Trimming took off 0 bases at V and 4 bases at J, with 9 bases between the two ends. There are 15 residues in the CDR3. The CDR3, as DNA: TGTGCCATCAGTGAGTCGGGAAAGCGCACCGGGGAGCTGTTTTTT. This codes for CAISESGKRTGELFF.